The 22 T cell receptor beta chains below all came from one sample that was sequenced in a study of T cells in Graves' hyperthyroidism and ophthalmopathy. Researchers took RNA transcripts and amplified the TCR beta CDR3 regions from them. HTBI primers were used for first-round RT-PCR of the TCR CDR3. Each CDR3 protein gets one entry after TCRdb re-called the multiplex PCR reads with MiXCR. Altogether some 600,000 distinct CDR3 sequences are present, 35% to 55% being singletons, with the ten largest covering nearly 8.5%. The sample consisted of peripheral blood or thyroid tissue (not recorded which). These receptors came from a woman younger than 35 with Graves' hyperthyroidism.

Concerning this clonotype itself: The junction shows a germline mismatch at one end, possibly a read error. This chain joins TRBV24-1 and TRBJ1-2, with D maybe TRBD1 (5 bases). There are 13 residues in the CDR3. CDR1 is KGHDR, CDR2 SFDVKD, per germline. The CDR3 region is CASSAGHYYGYTF. As DNA, the CDR3 is TGTGCCAGCAGTGCAGGACACTACTATGGCTACACCTTC.

This clonotype was observed a few times. The CDR3 coding sequence is TGTGCCAGCAGCCCGGGTCGAAATTCACCCCTCCACTTT. It specifies CASSPGRNSPLHF. This sequence joins TRBV11-2 and TRBJ1-6; no clear D. The CDR3 is made up of 13 amino acids. Germline V gene sequence: CDR1 SGHAT, CDR2 FQNNGV. V lost 5 bases and J 7 bases, leaving 9 bases between the germline ends.

Written as DNA, the CDR3 is TGCAGTGCTAGAGATCGAGGCAGAATGAACACTGAAGCTTTCTTT. Translating it yields CSARDRGRMNTEAFF. The chain is built from TRBV20-1 and TRBJ1-1; no definite D call. Trimming took 0 bases from V and 0 from J, leaving 11 bases between them. The V gene's germline CDR1 is DFQATT and CDR2 SNEGSKA (reference sequence). The CDR3 runs 15 residues.

Regarding this clonotype: Compared with germline, one end of the junction differs, possibly owing to a read error. The V and J genes are TRBV20-1 and TRBJ1-4, with TRBD1 identical over 8 bases. Looked up from germline, CDR1 is DFQATT and CDR2 is SNEGSKA (reference sequence). The CDR3 is 14 residues long. This chain's CDR3 is CSADGDRGNKKLFF. DNA for the CDR3: TGCAGTGCAGACGGAGACAGGGGTAATAAAAAACTGTTTTTT.

This rearrangement joins TRBV29-1 to TRBJ1-2, with 9 bases lining up with TRBD1. CDR1 and CDR2 (germline): SQVTM, ANQGSEA. CDR3 size: 12 residues. V shed 6 bases and J 7 bases; nucleotides not matched to a gene: 6. CDR3 nucleotides: TGCAGCGTGCCCGGGACAGGGACTGGCTACACCTTC. Translating it yields CSVPGTGTGYTF.

The rearrangement uses TRBV29-1 and TRBJ1-4; D is ambiguous. CDR1 SQVTM and CDR2 ANQGSEA come from the germline V gene. This CDR3 region has 8 residues. V was clipped by 6 bases and J by 10 bases, with 3 bases between them. CDR3 DNA sequence: TGCAGCGTGCTAAAACTGTTTTTT. Residues: CSVLKLFF.

The chain is built from TRBV4-2 and TRBJ2-7; unclear D gene. Germline V CDR1 and CDR2: LGHNA, YNFKEQ. This CDR3 has 15 amino acids. V shed 0 bases and J shed 0 bases, with 9 bases lying between them. As DNA, the CDR3 is TGTGCCAGCAGCCAAGATCAAGCTCGCTCCTACGAGCAGTACTTC. Translation gives CASSQDQARSYEQYF.

This clonotype has just a few counts. The V and J genes are TRBV2 and TRBJ2-3; D remains unclear. Germline lookup yields CDR1 SNHLY and CDR2 FYNNEI. The CDR3 runs to 13 residues. Trimming pared 10 bases from V and 2 bases from J, leaving 13 bases between. CDR3 region: CAKRVAYTDTQYF. The CDR3 DNA reads TGTGCCAAACGGGTCGCGTACACAGATACGCAGTATTTT.

This clonotype appeared many times. The chain joins TRBV2 to TRBJ1-1, with a weak D call TRBD1 (6 bases). Germline CDR1 reads SNHLY; CDR2 reads FYNNEI. Deletions cut 6 bases from V and 4 bases from J, with 21 bases between. There are 16 residues in the CDR3. The CDR3 is CASSPPQGRASTEAFF. The CDR3 region has the DNA TGTGCCAGCAGCCCCCCGCAGGGGAGGGCGAGCACTGAAGCTTTCTTT.

The J gene is TRBJ1-5, the V gene TRBV20-1; no reliable D call. The V gene lost 3 bases and the J gene lost 4 bases, with 13 bases spanning the gap. Per the germline V gene, CDR1 is DFQATT and CDR2 is SNEGSKA (reference sequence). This CDR3 has 14 residues. For the CDR3, the DNA is TGCAGTGCTAGTCTTTCACACGGTAATCAGCCCCAGCATTTT. Its translation: CSASLSHGNQPQHF.

The V gene is TRBV2, the J gene TRBJ2-6; D not certain. The germline gives CDR1 SNHLY, CDR2 FYNNEI. The CDR3 is 13 residues long. V was shortened by 11 bases and J by 4 bases, with 12 bases between the two germline ends. CDR3 nucleotide sequence: TGTGCCGGCCAGAGAGAGGGGGCCAACGTCCTGACTTTC. This gives the protein CAGQREGANVLTF.

This clonotype was seen only a few times. The chain combines TRBV6-4 with TRBJ1-4, with no clear D. This CDR3 is 15 amino acids long. V shed 2 bases and J shed 0 bases, with 7 bases lying between them. Per germline, CDR1 MRHNA and CDR2 SNTAGT. CDR3 residues: CASSDPRTTNEKLFF. The DNA of the CDR3 is TGTGCCAGCAGTGACCCCCGGACAACTAATGAAAAACTGTTTTTT.

The chain combines TRBV20-1 with TRBJ2-7; 12 nucleotides agree with TRBD1. V was pared by 2 bases and J by 5 bases, with 4 bases of the junction left unmatched. The CDR3 sequence is 14 residues long. Per the germline V gene, CDR1 is DFQATT and CDR2 is SNEGSKA (reference sequence). The CDR3 nucleotides read TGCAGTGCTAGAACGGGACAGGGGGCGGACGAGCAGTACTTC. Protein product: CSARTGQGADEQYF.

This clonotype was seen only a few times. This chain uses TRBV7-2 with TRBJ2-2; D might be TRBD1 (6 bases). The V end lost 5 bases, the J end lost 6 bases, and 16 bases lay between the germline ends. CDR3 length: 15 residues. Germline CDR1 and CDR2: SGHTA and FQGNSA. Here the CDR3 DNA reads TGTGCCAGCAGCACGGGAACAGGGCGAGCCGGGGAGCTGTTTTTT. As protein: CASSTGTGRAGELFF. Full variable domain (rest looked up from reference TRBV7-2 and TRBJ2-2): GAGVSQSPSNKVTEKGKDVELRCDPISGHTALYWYRQSLGQGLEFLIYFQGNSAPDKSGLPSDRFSAERTGGSVSTLTIQRTQQEDSAVYLCASSTGTGRAGELFFGEGSRLTVL.

This clonotype was observed many times. The chain links TRBV7-3 to TRBJ1-2; TRBD1 matches 11 bases. The germline CDR1 and CDR2 sequences are SGHTA and FQGTGA. The CDR3 runs 14 residues. V gave up 1 base and J gave up 6 bases; unmatched junction bases: 1. The CDR3 nucleotides are TGTGCCAGCAGCTTAAGGGGACAGGGGGATGGCTACACCTTC. Translating gives CASSLRGQGDGYTF.

The V gene is TRBV7-3, the J gene TRBJ1-1; D not resolved. This CDR3 has 14 residues. Germline CDR1 is SGHTA and CDR2 is FQGTGA. Trimming cost V 6 bases and J 1 base, with 12 bases left between them. CDR3 residues: CASRKGPGNTEAFF. As DNA, the CDR3 is TGTGCCAGCAGAAAAGGACCAGGGAACACTGAAGCTTTCTTT.

J is TRBJ2-7 and V is TRBV6-2 or TRBV6-3; TRBD2 matches 9 bases. V lost 6 bases to trimming and J lost 3 bases; unmatched junction nucleotides: 6. Germline-derived CDR1 and CDR2 are MNHEY and SVGEGT. The CDR3 sequence is 14 residues long. The CDR3 bases are TGTGCCAGCAGGCGGGGGGGAGGGAGCTACGAGCAGTACTTC. Protein sequence: CASRRGGGSYEQYF.

The CDR3 region has the DNA TGCGCCAGCAGCCAGGGCCCCGGAGGCACTGAAGCTTTCTTT. Translating it yields CASSQGPGGTEAFF. The chain joins TRBV5-1 to TRBJ1-1; the D gene is possibly TRBD1 (5 bases). With 4 bases removed from V and 4 bases from J, the gap between germline ends came to 14 bases. This CDR3 is built from 14 residues. Germline CDR1 is SGHRS and CDR2 is YFSETQ.

The chain recombines TRBV2 with TRBJ1-2; TRBD1 might be the D (5 bases). The CDR3 sequence is 15 residues long. The V and J ends lost 5 bases and 4 bases respectively, with 17 bases between them. The germline CDR1 and CDR2 sequences are SNHLY and FYNNEI. CDR3 region: CASSPGGRRGYGYTF. The CDR3 DNA follows: TGTGCCAGCAGTCCGGGGGGGAGGCGAGGCTATGGCTACACCTTC.

The CDR3 sequence: CAQQGAQSYGYTF. The CDR3 DNA reads TGTGCTCAACAGGGGGCGCAGAGCTATGGCTACACCTTC. The chain uses TRBV7-3 and TRBJ1-2; 9 positions agree with TRBD1. Looked up from germline, CDR1 is SGHTA and CDR2 is FQGTGA. The CDR3 covers 13 residues.

The rearrangement links TRBV25-1 to TRBJ1-2; 9 positions match TRBD1. V shed 8 bases and J 7 bases; nucleotides not matched to a gene: 11. In germline, CDR1 is MGHDK, CDR2 SYGVNS. CDR3 size: 14 residues. DNA of the CDR3: TGTGCCAGCGAGTACGGGACAGGGCTCCTTGGCTACACCTTC. Amino acid sequence: CASEYGTGLLGYTF.

The rearrangement links TRBV20-1 to TRBJ1-2; D gene uncertain. This CDR3 is 12 amino acids long. V lost 1 base to trimming and J lost 8 bases, with 11 bases between them. CDR1 is DFQATT, CDR2 SNEGSKA, per germline (reference sequence). Written as DNA, the CDR3 is TGCAGTGCTAGAGTTCCCCGGAGAGGCTACACCTTC. It yields the protein CSARVPRRGYTF.